Presented here are 8 T cell receptor beta chains from one specimen sequenced in a study of identical twins (TCRdb year 2016). Library preparation was by 5' RACE. TCRdb records Illumina HiSeq 2000 as the sequencer. Using fastp at Q25 and MiXCR, TCRdb reprocessed the public reads and kept productive beta chains. One record per CDR3 amino acid sequence lists the most common genes and DNA. The table for this sample lists fewer than 250,000 distinct CDR3 sequences; approximately 7.8% of them were counted only once. Under 6.5% of the sample lies in the top ten. These same records also appear under a second study, on yellow fever vaccine responses in identical twins.

Sample: CD8+ T cells sorted from blood. The origin of the receptors is a woman aged 18-30 years in good health.

The V and J genes are TRBV14 and TRBJ2-1; 7 bases line up with TRBD2. V shed 0 bases and J 2 bases; nucleotides not matched to a gene: 7. CDR3 length: 17 residues. Germline CDR1 is SGHDN and CDR2 is FVKESK. CDR3: CASSQDLGRLTYNEQFF. The DNA of the CDR3 is TGTGCCAGCAGCCAAGATCTCGGGAGGTTAACCTACAATGAGCAGTTCTTC. Based on the CDR3 plus reference TRBV14 and TRBJ2-1, the full variable domain is EAGVTQFPSHSVIEKGQTVTLRCDPISGHDNLYWYRRVMGKEIKFLLHFVKESKQDESGMPNNRFLAERTGGTYSTLKVQPAELEDSGVYFCASSQDLGRLTYNEQFFGPGTRLTVL.

This clonotype was picked up a small number of times. The J gene is TRBJ1-5, the V gene TRBV27; a possible D gene is TRBD1 (5 bases). This CDR3 region has 14 residues. Germline V gene sequence: CDR1 MNHEY, CDR2 SMNVEV (reference sequence). Trimming took 3 bases from V and 4 from J, leaving 10 bases between them. The CDR3 region has the DNA TGTGCCAGCAGTTTCGGGGGGGAGAATCAGCCCCAGCATTTT. Encoded protein: CASSFGGENQPQHF.

The chain employs TRBV7-6 and TRBJ2-1; no clear D gene. V was clipped by 5 bases and J by 2 bases, with 16 bases between them. The CDR3 covers 16 residues. The germline gives CDR1 SGHVS, CDR2 FNYEAQ. In DNA, the CDR3 is TGTGCCAGCAGCGCCGCCCAGAAATTGGCCTACAATGAGCAGTTCTTC. Translation: CASSAAQKLAYNEQFF.

The sample holds a few counts of this clonotype. The chain recombines TRBV5-1 with TRBJ2-1; 9 bases agree with TRBD1. Trimming removed 2 bases from V and 10 bases from J; junction bases left unmatched: 10. Germline V gene sequence: CDR1 SGHRS, CDR2 YFSETQ. This CDR3 has 15 amino acids. CDR3 in amino acids: CASSLTGTGMEEQFF. The CDR3 DNA sequence: TGCGCCAGCAGCTTAACCGGGACAGGGATGGAAGAGCAGTTCTTC.

There are many counts of this clonotype. The chain uses TRBV12-3 or TRBV12-4 and TRBJ2-2; D unresolved. The germline V and J ends were trimmed by 6 bases and 6 bases, with 14 bases remaining between them. This CDR3 region has 14 residues. The CDR3 DNA follows: TGTGCCAGCAGCCTCGCCCGGTGGGCCGGGGAGCTGTTTTTT. This translates into CASSLARWAGELFF.

This clonotype was picked up a small number of times. The CDR3 DNA sequence: TGTGCCAGCACCTCCGGGACAGGGTATCCAGATACGCAGTATTTT. Translating gives CASTSGTGYPDTQYF. The V gene is TRBV6-1, the J gene TRBJ2-3, with 9 bases fitting TRBD1. Germline V gene lookup returns CDR1 MNHNS and CDR2 SASEGT. V dropped 7 bases and J dropped 4; count of bases not matched to a gene: 9. This CDR3 region has 15 residues.

This clonotype was recorded a few times. The chain carries TRBV2 and TRBJ2-1; possible D gene TRBD2, 5 bases. Germline values: CDR1 SNHLY, CDR2 FYNNEI. This CDR3 spans 13 amino acids. With 3 bases removed from V and 6 bases from J, the gap between germline ends came to 9 bases. Here the CDR3 DNA reads TGTGCCAGCAGTGATGAGGGTGCCAATGAGCAGTTCTTC. Encoded protein: CASSDEGANEQFF.

This clonotype was seen only a few times. V is TRBV29-1 and J is TRBJ1-2; D is unclear. V lost 2 bases and J lost 3, with 13 bases in between. Germline CDR1 SQVTM, CDR2 ANQGSEA. This CDR3 comprises 14 residues. The CDR3 DNA reads as TGCAGCGTTGAATTCGCGGGGAGGGACTATGGCTACACCTTC. Amino acids: CSVEFAGRDYGYTF.